In this sample, the clone carrying this TCR beta chain turned up many times. Breast cancer patients provided tissue from their axillary draining lymph nodes. This sample is part of a study of breast tumors, draining lymph nodes, adjacent tissues. The CDR3 totals 13 residues. The V gene end was trimmed by 6 bases and the J gene end by 7 bases; junction bases not matched to a gene: 9. TCRdb called the multiplex PCR reads again in MiXCR, with one record for every CDR3 protein. Of about 300,000 distinct CDR3 sequences in the sample, around 30% were seen once. The TCR comes from a female donor with breast cancer. Some clones in this sample may be carry-over from other donors' samples. The chain carries TRBV12-3 or TRBV12-4 and TRBJ2-7; the match to TRBD2 covers 7 bases. Sequencing was carried out using axillary lymph node tissue. CDR3 amino acids: CASSPAGAGEQYF. For the CDR3, the DNA is TGTGCCAGCAGCCCCGCGGGAGCGGGGGAGCAGTACTTC.